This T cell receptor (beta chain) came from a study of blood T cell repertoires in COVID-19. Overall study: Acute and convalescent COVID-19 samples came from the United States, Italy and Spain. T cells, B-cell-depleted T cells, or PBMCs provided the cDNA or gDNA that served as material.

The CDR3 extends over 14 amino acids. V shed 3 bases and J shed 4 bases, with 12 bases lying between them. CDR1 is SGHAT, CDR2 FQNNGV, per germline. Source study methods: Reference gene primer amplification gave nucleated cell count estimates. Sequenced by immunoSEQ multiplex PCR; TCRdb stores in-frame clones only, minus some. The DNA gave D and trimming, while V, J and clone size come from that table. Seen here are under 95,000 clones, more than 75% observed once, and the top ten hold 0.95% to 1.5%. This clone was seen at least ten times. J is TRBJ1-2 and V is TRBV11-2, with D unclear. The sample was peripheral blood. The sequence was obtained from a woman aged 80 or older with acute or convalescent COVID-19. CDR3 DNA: TGTGCCAGCAGCTTCCCGCCGGAGACCTATGGCTACACCTTC. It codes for CASSFPPETYGYTF. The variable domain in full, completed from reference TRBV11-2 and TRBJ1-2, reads EAGVAQSPRYKIIEKRQSVAFWCNPISGHATLYWYQQILGQGPKLLIQFQNNGVVDDSQLPKDRFSAERLKGVDSTLKIQPAKLEDSAVYLCASSFPPETYGYTFGSGTRLTVV.